The clone carrying this T cell receptor beta chain was observed once. As yet, its antigen is unknown. TCRdb's copy holds only in-frame clones and misses some; the assay was immunoSEQ multiplex PCR. This sample yields approximately 2.3 million clones, of which just over 90% are seen a single time; about 0.41% belongs to the top ten. These data are taken from a study of shared clonotypes between healthy human individuals. Study-level points and caveats: Sequencing depth was expected to affect clonotype sharing among donors.

Germline V CDR1 and CDR2: KGHSY, FQNENV. The CDR3 totals 15 residues. V shed 6 bases and J 8 bases; nucleotides not matched to a gene: 6. This TCR was sampled from a man aged 18-30 years in good health. Some clones in this sample may be carry-over from other donors' samples. The chain recombines TRBV16 with TRBJ2-4; 14 bases are a match to TRBD2. The sample consisted of naive CD4+ T cells from PBMCs. As to subset: CD45RA+ positively selected. The CDR3, as DNA: TGTGCCAGCAGTCCGGGACTAGCGGGAGCACACATTCAGTACTTC. Its translation: CASSPGLAGAHIQYF. The entire variable domain, with the rest obtained from reference TRBV16 and TRBJ2-4, is as follows: GEEVAQTPKHLVRGEGQKAKLYCAPIKGHSYVFWYQQVLKNEFKFLISFQNENVFDETGMPKERFSAKCLPNSPCSLEIQATKLEDSAVYFCASSPGLAGAHIQYFGAGTRLSVL.